This TCR beta chain was identified in a study of blood T cell repertoires in COVID-19. Participants' own reports of clinical history determined their cohort assignment. In the source study's methods: Estimates of nucleated cell counts were drawn from the amplification of reference gene primers. TCRdb keeps only in-frame clones here, not all; method: immunoSEQ multiplex PCR. For V, J and clone size, that table is used; D and trimming come from the DNA. The sample lists some 190,000 clones, more than 75% seen once, with 5.6% in the top ten. Trimming stripped 0 bases from V and 9 bases from J, with 6 bases between. The germline V gene encodes CDR1 GTSNPN and CDR2 SVGIG (reference sequence). This CDR3 comprises 11 residues.

The receptor was isolated from a middle-aged man with acute COVID-19. The sample consisted of PBMCs or T cells enriched from blood (not recorded which). V is TRBV30 and J is TRBJ1-5; D gene uncertain. This CDR3 is CAWSVRGPQHF. The CDR3 nucleotides read TGTGCCTGGAGTGTACGAGGGCCCCAGCATTTT.